The clone carrying this TCR beta chain showed up just a few times. The antigen remains undetermined. The sample is drawn from a study of cytomegalovirus exposure and HLA in healthy donors. Whole-study results and caveats: Later analysis suggested most CMV-associated TCR beta chains were HLA-restricted.

The PCR contained 60 Vbeta and 13 Jbeta primers. Original methodology: A later analysis counted 80 million or so unique TCR beta chains, some 11 million shared. Assay used: immunoSEQ multiplex PCR; TCRdb lists only in-frame clones, some missing. V, J and clone size reflect that table, while D and trimming were determined from the DNA. The profile covers about 70,000 clones, with over 70% appearing a single time and about an eighth taken by the ten largest. This TCR was sampled from a human donor in good health. The specimen sequenced was PBMCs.

CDR3: CASSLVLNEQYF. In nucleotides, the CDR3 is TGTGCCAGCAGCCTGGTACTGAACGAGCAGTACTTC. The chain combines TRBV6-6 with TRBJ2-7, with D uncertain. The CDR3 contains 12 residues. V gave up 6 bases and J gave up 5 bases, with 11 bases separating them. Germline loops: CDR1 MNHNY, CDR2 SVGAGI (reference sequence).